The 15 T cell receptor beta chains presented below share a single source sample, sequenced in a study of blood T cell repertoires in COVID-19. Profiling relied on immunoSEQ multiplex PCR, and the TCRdb table lists in-frame clones only, not all of them. The table has fewer than 150,000 clones, around nine tenths seen once; the top ten hold roughly a tenth. Sequenced material: peripheral blood. These receptors were collected from a man aged 50 to 60 with active or convalescent COVID-19.

The V call is TRBV4-1, the J call TRBJ2-5; 13 nucleotides match TRBD2. Per the germline V gene, CDR1 is MGHRA and CDR2 is YSYEKL. This CDR3 region has 17 residues. Trimming removed 3 bases from V and 1 base from J; junction bases left unmatched: 5. CDR3 nucleotide sequence: TGCGCCAGCAGCCATGGGACTAGCGGGAACCTCCAAGAGACCCAGTACTTC. As protein: CASSHGTSGNLQETQYF.

The chain employs TRBV5-1 and TRBJ2-6, with D unclear. V lost 1 base and J lost 4, with 9 bases in between. CDR1 and CDR2 from the germline V gene are SGHRS and YFSETQ. This CDR3 is built from 15 residues. The CDR3 DNA is TGCGCCAGCAGCTTGTCCGGGTACGGGGCCAACGTCCTGACTTTC. Protein product: CASSLSGYGANVLTF.

This clone has ten or more counts. The rearrangement links TRBV9 to TRBJ2-2, with 8 bases that match TRBD1. The trim removed 2 bases at V and 0 bases at J, leaving 3 bases unmatched. The CDR3 runs to 16 residues. Germline V lookup: CDR1 SGDLS, CDR2 YYNGEE. CDR3 bases: TGTGCCAGCAGCGTGAGACAGGGGCCGAACACCGGGGAGCTGTTTTTT. This codes for CASSVRQGPNTGELFF.

V is TRBV19 and J is TRBJ2-7; 12 nucleotides agree with TRBD2. This CDR3 is built from 14 residues. CDR1 is LNHDA and CDR2 is SQIVND in the germline V gene (reference sequence). J lost 6 bases, V lost 5 bases, and 5 bases had no gene match. Here the CDR3 reads CASSPGTSGPEQYF. The CDR3 region has the DNA TGTGCCAGTAGTCCGGGGACTAGCGGGCCCGAGCAGTACTTC.

V and J are TRBV6-5 and TRBJ2-3; 7 positions match TRBD2. The trim removed 7 bases at V and 0 bases at J, leaving 7 bases unmatched. Germline loops: CDR1 MNHEY, CDR2 SVGAGI. The CDR3 spans 15 residues. For the CDR3, the DNA is TGTGCCAGCAAAGTACTAGCGTATAGCACAGATACGCAGTATTTT. Translating gives CASKVLAYSTDTQYF.

The V call is TRBV7-2, the J call TRBJ2-5, with TRBD2 as a possible D gene (6 bases). Germline assignment: CDR1 SGHTA and CDR2 FQGNSA. The CDR3 is 15 amino acids. The germline V and J ends were trimmed by 5 bases and 5 bases, with 18 bases remaining between them. The CDR3 DNA sequence: TGTGCCAGCAGCCAGGCGGGGCTAGGCCGCGAGACCCAGTACTTC. Residues: CASSQAGLGRETQYF.

In nucleotides, the CDR3 is TGCGCCAGCAGCCCATTCAGCGGGAGCGGGTACGAGCAGTACTTC. Its protein product is CASSPFSGSGYEQYF. This chain uses TRBV5-1 with TRBJ2-7, with 8 nucleotides matching TRBD2. Germline trimming cut 4 bases from V and 4 bases from J; bases unmatched to any gene: 10. Germline-derived CDR1 and CDR2 are SGHRS and YFSETQ. This CDR3 spans 15 amino acids.

This chain joins TRBV11-2 and TRBJ1-3; D perhaps matches TRBD1 (6 bases). V dropped 5 bases and J dropped 8 bases, with 10 bases sitting between them. CDR3 length: 12 amino acids. From germline, CDR1 is SGHAT and CDR2 FQNNGV. The DNA of the CDR3 is TGTGCCAGCAGCCACCGGACAGACACCATATATTTT. This translates into CASSHRTDTIYF.

The CDR3 loop reads CASALRDRGMVGYTF. Here the CDR3 DNA reads TGTGCCAGCGCTCTAAGAGACAGGGGAATGGTGGGCTACACCTTC. The chain recombines TRBV6-4 with TRBJ1-2; 8 bases match TRBD1. CDR3 length equals 15 residues. V trimming: 8 bases; J trimming: 8 bases; junction bases outside the gene matches: 16. Germline assignment: CDR1 MRHNA and CDR2 SNTAGT.

The chain joins TRBV29-1 to TRBJ2-7; TRBD1 agrees at 7 bases. The CDR3 is made up of 15 amino acids. Unmatched junction bases numbered 12, after V lost 3 bases and J lost 4 bases. Germline CDR1 reads SQVTM; CDR2 reads ANQGSEA. The DNA for the CDR3 is TGCAGCGTTGAGTCACAGGGGAATCAAAGGTACGAGCAGTACTTC. Its protein product is CSVESQGNQRYEQYF.

This clone was observed a few times. The chain uses TRBV5-8 and TRBJ1-5; D gene unclear. The CDR3 is 15 residues long. Germline V gene data show CDR1 as SGHTS and CDR2 as YDEGEE. V lost 0 bases and J 2 bases, leaving 9 bases between the germline ends. CDR3: CASSLDPGGNQPQHF. CDR3 bases: TGTGCCAGCAGCTTGGACCCCGGTGGCAATCAGCCCCAGCATTTT.

The rearrangement joins TRBV28 to TRBJ1-5, with TRBD1 matching 10 bases. V lost 7 bases, J lost 2 bases, and 5 bases stayed unmatched. The CDR3 extends over 15 amino acids. Germline V gene data show CDR1 as MDHEN and CDR2 as SYDVKM. The DNA of the CDR3 is TGTGCCAGCACCCCAGGGACAGGGGGCAATCAGCCCCAGCATTTT. As protein: CASTPGTGGNQPQHF.

DNA for the CDR3: TGTGCCAGTCATCGACAGGGGTACTATGGCTACACCTTC. It encodes CASHRQGYYGYTF. The rearrangement links TRBV6-5 to TRBJ1-2; 8 bases fit TRBD1. V lost 9 bases, J lost 3 bases, and 6 bases stayed unmatched. CDR3 length equals 13 residues. CDR1 is MNHEY and CDR2 is SVGAGI in the germline V gene.

The chain uses TRBV28 and TRBJ2-7, with a tentative D call TRBD2 (5 bases). The length of the CDR3 is 15 residues. V was pared by 2 bases and J by 1 base, with 12 bases between. Germline CDR1 MDHEN, CDR2 SYDVKM. The CDR3 coding sequence is TGTGCCAGCAGTTTACGAGGGCCTCTTTCCTACGAGCAGTACTTC. Encoded protein: CASSLRGPLSYEQYF.

The genes are TRBV6-5 and TRBJ2-5; 12 bases line up with TRBD1. The J segment lost 5 bases and the V segment lost 8 bases, leaving 6 bases of the junction unmatched. Germline CDR1 reads MNHEY; CDR2 reads SVGAGI. The CDR3 loop spans 14 amino acids. This CDR3 reads CASRGTGGGETQYF. The CDR3 DNA follows: TGTGCCAGCCGCGGGACAGGGGGCGGCGAGACCCAGTACTTC.